This entry is about one T cell receptor (beta chain). The entry originates in a study of T-cell reconstitution after alpha-beta-depleted transplantation in children. Library preparation (for TCRbeta) was performed with unique molecular identifiers. TCRdb fed the PCR reads into MiXCR, producing one record per CDR3 protein. The sample shows approximately 340,000 distinct CDR3 sequences, 10% of them seen only once. The sequences come from PBMCs from the stem cell graft donor, collected from the stem cell graft. This clonotype was sampled from a human donor who donated a stem cell graft to a child with acute lymphoblastic leukemia.

In DNA form, the CDR3 reads TGTGCCAGCAGCTTAGCGGGAGCGGTTCTCGAGCAGTACTTC. This encodes CASSLAGAVLEQYF. This chain joins TRBV7-9 and TRBJ2-7; possible D gene TRBD2, 5 bases. CDR1 is SEHNR and CDR2 is FQNEAQ in the germline V gene (reference sequence). Trimming took off 0 bases at V and 6 bases at J, with 12 bases between the two ends. The CDR3 loop spans 14 amino acids. The complete variable domain, with remaining parts taken from reference TRBV7-9 and TRBJ2-7, reads DTGVSQNPRHKITKRGQNVTFRCDPISEHNRLYWYRQTLGQGPEFLTYFQNEAQLEKSRLLSDRFSAERPKGSFSTLEIQRTEQGDSAMYLCASSLAGAVLEQYFGPGTRLTVT.